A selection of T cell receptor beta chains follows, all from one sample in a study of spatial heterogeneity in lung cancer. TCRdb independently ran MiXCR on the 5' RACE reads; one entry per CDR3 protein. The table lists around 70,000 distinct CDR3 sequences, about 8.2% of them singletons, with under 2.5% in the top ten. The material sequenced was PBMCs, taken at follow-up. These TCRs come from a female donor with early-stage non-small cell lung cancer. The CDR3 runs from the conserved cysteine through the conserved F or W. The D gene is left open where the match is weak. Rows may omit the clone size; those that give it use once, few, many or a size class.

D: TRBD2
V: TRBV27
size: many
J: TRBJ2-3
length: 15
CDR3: CASSSRREGGDTQYF
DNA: TGTGCCAGCAGTTCCCGGCGGGAGGGTGGAGATACGCAGTATTTT

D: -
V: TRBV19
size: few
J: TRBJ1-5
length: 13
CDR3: CASSMAGNQPQHF
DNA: TGTGCCAGTAGTATGGCGGGAAATCAGCCCCAGCATTTT

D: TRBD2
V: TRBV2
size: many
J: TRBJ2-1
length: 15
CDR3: CASLSGKSSYNEQFF
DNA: TGTGCCAGTCTTAGCGGGAAGAGCTCCTACAATGAGCAGTTCTTC

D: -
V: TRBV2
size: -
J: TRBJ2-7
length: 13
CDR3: CARTRLSSYEQYF
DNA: TGTGCCCGCACAAGACTGTCCTCCTACGAGCAGTACTTC

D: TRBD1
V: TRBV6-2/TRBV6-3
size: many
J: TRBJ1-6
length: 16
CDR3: CASRTRSGQINSPLHF
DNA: TGTGCCAGCAGAACCCGATCGGGACAGATTAATTCACCCCTCCACTTT

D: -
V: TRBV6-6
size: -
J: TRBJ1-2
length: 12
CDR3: CASGNAYYGYTF
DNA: TGTGCCAGCGGGAACGCTTACTATGGCTACACCTTC

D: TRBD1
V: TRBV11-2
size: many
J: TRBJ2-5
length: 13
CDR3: CASSWTGRETQYF
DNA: TGTGCCAGCAGCTGGACAGGGCGAGAGACCCAGTACTTC

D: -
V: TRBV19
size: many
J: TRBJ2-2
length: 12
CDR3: CASSQHTGELFF
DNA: TGTGCCAGTAGTCAACACACCGGGGAGCTGTTTTTT

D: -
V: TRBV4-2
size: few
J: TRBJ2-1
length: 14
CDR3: CASSQAGTNNEQFF
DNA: TGTGCCAGCAGCCAAGCGGGTACTAACAATGAGCAGTTCTTC

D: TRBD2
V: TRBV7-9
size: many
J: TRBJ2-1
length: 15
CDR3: CASSSLGLANNEQFF
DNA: TGTGCCAGCAGCTCCCTCGGACTAGCGAACAATGAGCAGTTCTTC

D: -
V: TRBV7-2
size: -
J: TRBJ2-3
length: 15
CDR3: CASSWDGASTDTQYF
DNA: TGTGCCAGCAGCTGGGACGGAGCTAGCACAGATACGCAGTATTTT

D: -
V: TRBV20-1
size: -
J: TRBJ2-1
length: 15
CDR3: CSARVRGIVTNEQFF
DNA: TGCAGTGCTAGAGTCCGCGGGATTGTTACCAATGAGCAGTTCTTC

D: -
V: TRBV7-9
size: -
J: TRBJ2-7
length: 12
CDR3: CASSRGTDEQYF
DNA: TGTGCCAGCAGCCGCGGGACAGACGAGCAGTACTTC

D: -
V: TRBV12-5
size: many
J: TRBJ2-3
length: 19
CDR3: CASGLPRPGRQIITDTQYF
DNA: TGTGCTAGTGGTTTGCCACGGCCTGGACGCCAAATTATCACAGATACGCAGTATTTT

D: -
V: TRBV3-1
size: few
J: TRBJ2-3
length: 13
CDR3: CASSQDLADTQYF
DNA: TGTGCCAGCAGCCAAGATCTCGCTGATACGCAGTATTTT

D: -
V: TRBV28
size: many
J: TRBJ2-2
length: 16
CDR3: CASSPRGDANTGELFF
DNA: TGTGCCAGCAGTCCAAGAGGGGACGCGAACACCGGGGAGCTGTTTTTT

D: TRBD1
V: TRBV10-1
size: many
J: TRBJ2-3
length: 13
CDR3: CASSLNRGDTQYF
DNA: TGCGCCAGCAGCCTAAACAGGGGGGATACGCAGTATTTT

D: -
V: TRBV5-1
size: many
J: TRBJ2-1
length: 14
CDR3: CASSSGQPADEQFF
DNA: TGCGCCAGCAGCTCCGGGCAGCCGGCGGATGAGCAGTTCTTC

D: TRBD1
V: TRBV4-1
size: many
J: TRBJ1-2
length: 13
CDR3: CASSQSTGDGYTF
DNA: TGCGCCAGCAGCCAATCTACAGGGGATGGCTACACCTTC

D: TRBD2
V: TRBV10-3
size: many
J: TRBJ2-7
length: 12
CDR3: CAISREGYEQYF
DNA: TGTGCCATCAGCCGGGAGGGCTACGAGCAGTACTTC

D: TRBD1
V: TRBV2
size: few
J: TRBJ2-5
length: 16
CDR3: CASRRDPTGVQETQYF
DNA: TGTGCCAGCCGGCGGGATCCGACAGGGGTGCAGGAGACCCAGTACTTC

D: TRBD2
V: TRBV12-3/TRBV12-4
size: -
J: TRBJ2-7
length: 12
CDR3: CASSLGLAGLYF
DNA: TGTGCCAGCAGTTTAGGGCTAGCGGGACTGTACTTC

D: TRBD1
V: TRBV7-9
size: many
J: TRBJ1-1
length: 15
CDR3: CASTSMGQGWTEAFF
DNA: TGTGCCAGCACCTCCATGGGACAGGGGTGGACTGAAGCTTTCTTT

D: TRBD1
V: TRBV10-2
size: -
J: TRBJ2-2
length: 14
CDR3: CASSRQGAYGELFF
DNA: TGCGCCAGCAGTCGACAGGGGGCCTACGGGGAGCTGTTTTTT

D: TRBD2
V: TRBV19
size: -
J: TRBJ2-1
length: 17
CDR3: CASRRSGTSGRNDEQFF
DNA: TGTGCCAGTAGGAGATCTGGGACTAGCGGGAGGAACGATGAGCAGTTCTTC

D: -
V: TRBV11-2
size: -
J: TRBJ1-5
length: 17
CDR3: CASSLNSGGRSNQPQHF
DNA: TGTGCCAGCAGCTTAAACAGCGGGGGAAGGAGCAATCAGCCCCAGCATTTT